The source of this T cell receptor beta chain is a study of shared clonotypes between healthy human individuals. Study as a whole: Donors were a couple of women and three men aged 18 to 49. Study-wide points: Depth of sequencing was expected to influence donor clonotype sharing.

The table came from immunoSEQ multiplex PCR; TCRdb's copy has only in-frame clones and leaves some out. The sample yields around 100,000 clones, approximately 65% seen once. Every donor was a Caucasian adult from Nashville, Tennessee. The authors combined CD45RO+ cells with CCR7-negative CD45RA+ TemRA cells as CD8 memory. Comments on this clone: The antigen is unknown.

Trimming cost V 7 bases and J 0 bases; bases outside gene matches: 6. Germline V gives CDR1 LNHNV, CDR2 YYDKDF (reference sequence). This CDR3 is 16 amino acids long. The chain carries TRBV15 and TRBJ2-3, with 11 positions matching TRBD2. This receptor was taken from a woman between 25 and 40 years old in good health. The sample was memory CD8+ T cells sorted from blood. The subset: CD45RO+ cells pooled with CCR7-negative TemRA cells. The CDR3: CATIPTSGASTDTQYF. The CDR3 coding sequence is TGTGCCACCATCCCGACTAGCGGGGCTAGCACAGATACGCAGTATTTT.